Shown below are 28 T cell receptor beta chains from a single sample sequenced in a study of neurological immune-mediated disorders (dated by TCRdb to about 2019). Library creation used 5' RACE. TCRdb names Illumina HiSeq 2500 as the instrument used. TCRdb passed the public sequencing reads through fastp at Q25 and MiXCR, retaining productive beta sequences. Each entry is one CDR3 protein sequence, shown with its most common DNA and genes. Recorded for this sample are about 46,000 distinct CDR3 sequences; around 4% of them occurred a single time. The ten biggest clones cover approximately 5.7% of the sample. The sequencing sample was made of PBMCs. These receptor sequences come from a woman aged 60-75 years with multiple sclerosis.

Many counts were recorded for this clonotype. The rearrangement joins TRBV20-1 to TRBJ2-1; 10 positions agree with TRBD2. J gave up 3 bases and V 5 bases, and 4 bases lay outside the gene matches. Germline-derived CDR1 and CDR2 are DFQATT and SNEGSKA (reference sequence). CDR3 length: 14 amino acids. This chain's CDR3 is CSAAGTSDYNEQFF. The CDR3, as DNA: TGCAGTGCTGCCGGGACTAGCGACTACAATGAGCAGTTCTTC.

Many counts were recorded for this clonotype. CDR3 sequence reads: CASSSTGLEGQFF. The CDR3 DNA reads as TGTGCCAGCAGCTCGACTGGTTTGGAGGGGCAGTTCTTC. This chain links TRBV7-9 with TRBJ2-1; a possible D gene is TRBD2 (6 bases). The V end lost 4 bases, the J end lost 12 bases, and 16 bases lay between the germline ends. CDR1 is SEHNR, CDR2 FQNEAQ, per germline (reference sequence). CDR3 length: 13 residues.

This clonotype appeared many times. The rearrangement uses TRBV20-1 and TRBJ2-3; 12 positions agree with TRBD2. Germline V lookup: CDR1 DFQATT, CDR2 SNEGSKA (reference sequence). This CDR3 is built from 16 residues. With 3 bases clipped from V and 5 bases from J, the junction kept 9 bases outside the gene matches. The CDR3 loop is CSASLTSGGRGDTQYF. The CDR3 DNA is TGCAGTGCTAGCCTTACTAGCGGGGGGCGAGGAGATACGCAGTATTTT.

The CDR3 bases are TGTGCCAGCAGTCCACCGGGACAGTACAATGAGCAGTTCTTC. Translating it yields CASSPPGQYNEQFF. This chain links TRBV7-2 with TRBJ2-1; 7 positions match TRBD1. From germline, CDR1 is SGHTA and CDR2 FQGNSA. The CDR3 loop spans 14 amino acids. V dropped 6 bases and J dropped 4; count of bases not matched to a gene: 6. Supplemented by reference TRBV7-2 and TRBJ2-1, the full variable domain reads GAGVSQSPSNKVTEKGKDVELRCDPISGHTALYWYRQSLGQGLEFLIYFQGNSAPDKSGLPSDRFSAERTGGSVSTLTIQRTQQEDSAVYLCASSPPGQYNEQFFGPGTRLTVL.

This chain connects TRBV4-1 to TRBJ2-2; D is unresolved. Trimming took off 0 bases at V and 0 bases at J, with 11 bases between the two ends. The V gene's germline CDR1 is MGHRA and CDR2 YSYEKL. The CDR3 spans 17 residues. CDR3 bases: TGCGCCAGCAGCCAAGAACGAAGTTACGCGAACACCGGGGAGCTGTTTTTT. Its translation is CASSQERSYANTGELFF.

The sample holds many counts of this clonotype. This chain links TRBV4-3 with TRBJ2-1; tentative D call: TRBD2 (5 bases). Looked up from germline, CDR1 is LGHNA and CDR2 is YSLEER. V lost 0 bases to trimming and J lost 4 bases, with 13 bases between them. The CDR3 spans 16 residues. CDR3 DNA: TGCGCCAGCAGCCAAGATGTAGGGAGTCTTTACAATGAGCAGTTCTTC. It translates to CASSQDVGSLYNEQFF.

This clonotype was picked up a small number of times. The rearrangement uses TRBV12-3 or TRBV12-4 and TRBJ2-7; no reliable D call. V shed 3 bases and J shed 7 bases, with 13 bases lying between them. This CDR3 has 13 amino acids. CDR3: CASSFLARKEQYF. CDR3 coding DNA: TGTGCCAGCAGTTTCCTCGCCAGGAAGGAGCAGTACTTC.

In its sample, this clonotype was seen a few times. The gene calls are TRBV7-3 and TRBJ2-3; 9 nucleotides line up with TRBD2. Germline V gene data show CDR1 as SGHTA and CDR2 as FQGTGA. The J segment lost 2 bases and the V segment lost 5 bases, leaving 5 bases of the junction unmatched. The CDR3 length is 15 residues. CDR3 sequence reads: CASSVSGGHTDTQYF. For the CDR3, the DNA is TGTGCCAGCAGCGTAAGCGGGGGGCACACAGATACGCAGTATTTT.

This clonotype occurred many times. This sequence joins TRBV10-3 and TRBJ1-1, with TRBD1 as a possible D gene (5 bases). The V end lost 2 bases, the J end lost 1 base, and 17 bases lay between the germline ends. In germline, CDR1 is ENHRY, CDR2 SYGVKD. This CDR3 is 17 amino acids long. CDR3 sequence reads: CAISEPDTGIKNTEAFF. CDR3 coding DNA: TGTGCCATCAGTGAGCCAGATACAGGAATTAAGAACACTGAAGCTTTCTTT.

This clonotype was seen ten or more times. The rearrangement uses TRBV12-3 or TRBV12-4 and TRBJ1-1; D remains ambiguous. The CDR3 runs 13 residues. Trimming left V 5 bases short and J 2 bases short, with 9 bases between. The CDR3 region is CASSRISNTEAFF. The CDR3 DNA is TGTGCCAGCAGTAGAATATCAAACACTGAAGCTTTCTTT.

This clonotype was observed a few times. The rearrangement joins TRBV10-3 to TRBJ2-2; D gene unclear. The V and J ends lost 3 bases and 1 base respectively, with 6 bases between them. The CDR3 length is 14 residues. The germline V gene has CDR1 ENHRY and CDR2 SYGVKD. Written as DNA, the CDR3 is TGTGCCATCAGTGAAACCCAGAACACCGGGGAGCTGTTTTTT. Residues: CAISETQNTGELFF.

This clonotype has only a few counts. The chain is built from TRBV5-1 and TRBJ2-2; no clear D gene. Germline V gene sequence: CDR1 SGHRS, CDR2 YFSETQ. The CDR3 is 14 amino acids. Trimming took 3 bases from V and 4 from J, leaving 10 bases between them. The CDR3 protein is CASSSGVSTGELFF. In DNA, the CDR3 is TGCGCCAGCAGCTCAGGTGTGAGCACCGGGGAGCTGTTTTTT. The full variable domain, completed using reference TRBV5-1 and TRBJ2-2, is KAGVTQTPRYLIKTRGQQVTLSCSPISGHRSVSWYQQTPGQGLQFLFEYFSETQRNKGNFPGRFSGRQFSNSRSEMNVSTLELGDSALYLCASSSGVSTGELFFGEGSRLTVL.

This clonotype was seen repeatedly, ten times or more. The rearrangement uses TRBV10-3 and TRBJ1-2; perhaps TRBD1 as D (5 bases). Germline V lookup: CDR1 ENHRY, CDR2 SYGVKD. Trimming left V 2 bases short and J 1 base short, with 8 bases between. This CDR3 is built from 14 residues. The CDR3 sequence is CAISEPDSNYGYTF. The CDR3 coding sequence is TGTGCCATCAGTGAGCCTGACAGTAACTATGGCTACACCTTC.

Ten or more counts support this clonotype. The chain joins TRBV2 to TRBJ1-5; TRBD1 matches at 7 bases. This CDR3 spans 13 amino acids. Germline V gene sequence: CDR1 SNHLY, CDR2 FYNNEI. Trimming cost V 7 bases and J 3 bases; bases outside gene matches: 3. The CDR3 sequence is CASTDRDNQPQHF. The DNA for the CDR3 is TGTGCCAGCACCGACAGGGACAATCAGCCCCAGCATTTT.

At least ten counts were recorded for this clonotype. The chain carries TRBV4-2 and TRBJ1-2; D is ambiguous. The CDR3 spans 14 residues. The ends were cut back, 2 bases at V and 2 bases at J, with 9 bases in the middle. CDR1 is LGHNA, CDR2 YNFKEQ, per germline. The CDR3 region is CASSQYGGNYGYTF. The CDR3 region has the DNA TGTGCCAGCAGCCAATATGGAGGGAACTATGGCTACACCTTC.

CDR3 nucleotide sequence: TGTGCCAGCAGGCCCTCGGGGGTGGAGGAGACCCAGTACTTC. It specifies CASRPSGVEETQYF. The V and J genes are TRBV6-5 and TRBJ2-5; a weak D match, TRBD2 (6 bases). This CDR3 has 14 amino acids. Deletions cut 6 bases from V and 5 bases from J, with 16 bases between. Germline loops: CDR1 MNHEY, CDR2 SVGAGI.

This clonotype was seen repeatedly, ten times or more. V usage is TRBV3-1 and J usage is TRBJ2-1; maybe TRBD2 (5 bases). This CDR3 has 11 amino acids. Trimming shortened V by 2 bases and J by 12 bases, and 8 bases separated the two germline ends. The germline V gene has CDR1 LGHDT and CDR2 YNNKEL (reference sequence). CDR3 DNA sequence: TGTGCCAGCAGCCAACTAGCCGCGCAGTTCTTC. This translates into CASSQLAAQFF.

The table lists this clonotype with many counts. The J gene is TRBJ1-1, the V gene TRBV9; tentative D call: TRBD1 (5 bases). The CDR3 is 15 amino acids. The V gene's germline CDR1 is SGDLS and CDR2 YYNGEE. The V gene lost 0 bases and the J gene lost 5 bases, with 14 bases spanning the gap. This CDR3 is CASSVDEGEGTEAFF. CDR3 in DNA: TGTGCCAGCAGCGTAGATGAAGGGGAAGGGACTGAAGCTTTCTTT.

This clonotype has a count of ten or more. V and J are TRBV27 and TRBJ2-5; D is unclear. This CDR3 contains 13 residues. The ends were cut back, 0 bases at V and 7 bases at J, with 9 bases in the middle. Germline CDR1 MNHEY, CDR2 SMNVEV (reference sequence). Here the CDR3 DNA reads TGTGCCAGCAGTTTATCGGCCTCTGGGACCCAGTACTTC. Amino acid sequence: CASSLSASGTQYF.

This clonotype was detected ten times or more. J is TRBJ2-2 and V is TRBV20-1; TRBD1 aligns across 8 bases. Germline V lookup: CDR1 DFQATT, CDR2 SNEGSKA (reference sequence). V was pared by 1 base and J by 1 base, with 8 bases of the junction left unmatched. The CDR3 has 17 residues. The CDR3 coding sequence is TGCAGTGCTAGAGCCCTAGGCAGGGGGCGGAACACCGGGGAGCTGTTTTTT. Translated, it gives CSARALGRGRNTGELFF.

This clonotype occurred many times. The chain combines TRBV20-1 with TRBJ1-2; 7 bases align to TRBD1. V gave up 1 base and J gave up 5 bases; unmatched junction bases: 10. Germline values: CDR1 DFQATT, CDR2 SNEGSKA (reference sequence). The length of the CDR3 is 15 residues. The CDR3 reads CSARGAGQNYYGYTF. The CDR3 nucleotides are TGCAGTGCTAGAGGGGCGGGACAGAATTATTATGGCTACACCTTC.

This clonotype was observed at least ten times. The gene calls are TRBV5-1 and TRBJ2-5; D remains unclear. The CDR3 is 14 residues long. V lost 0 bases and J 3 bases, leaving 9 bases between the germline ends. Per germline, CDR1 SGHRS and CDR2 YFSETQ. CDR3 DNA sequence: TGCGCCAGCAGCTTGGGATCGAACAAAGAGACCCAGTACTTC. Its translation: CASSLGSNKETQYF. The complete variable domain, with remaining parts taken from reference TRBV5-1 and TRBJ2-5, reads KAGVTQTPRYLIKTRGQQVTLSCSPISGHRSVSWYQQTPGQGLQFLFEYFSETQRNKGNFPGRFSGRQFSNSRSEMNVSTLELGDSALYLCASSLGSNKETQYFGPGTRLLVL.

There are many counts of this clonotype. This chain uses TRBV29-1 with TRBJ2-2; no clear D. Germline CDR1 SQVTM, CDR2 ANQGSEA. V lost 7 bases and J lost 4, with 10 bases in between. The CDR3 contains 12 residues. In DNA, the CDR3 is TGCAGCGCCCGACCGGGCACCGGGGAGCTGTTTTTT. This gives the protein CSARPGTGELFF.

The chain employs TRBV20-1 and TRBJ1-4; D is unclear. Germline V gives CDR1 DFQATT, CDR2 SNEGSKA (reference sequence). V gave up 0 bases and J gave up 10 bases, with 18 bases separating them. This CDR3 has 15 residues. The CDR3 bases are TGCAGTGCTAGAGAGCCCCCCGCGTCGACGAGAAAACTGTTTTTT. It encodes CSAREPPASTRKLFF.

The rearrangement links TRBV7-2 to TRBJ2-1; D not resolved. Germline-derived CDR1 and CDR2 are SGHTA and FQGNSA. V was trimmed by 4 bases and J by 4 bases, leaving 11 bases between them. CDR3 length: 14 amino acids. Here the CDR3 reads CASSSDAPYNEQFF. The CDR3 nucleotides read TGTGCCAGCAGCTCCGACGCTCCGTACAATGAGCAGTTCTTC.

This clonotype was recorded at least ten times. The chain is built from TRBV10-3 and TRBJ1-4; the D is unclear. CDR3 length equals 13 residues. Trimming took 0 bases from V and 8 from J, leaving 7 bases between them. Germline V gene sequence: CDR1 ENHRY, CDR2 SYGVKD. The CDR3 spells CAISESVEEKLFF. The CDR3 nucleotides read TGTGCCATCAGTGAGTCGGTGGAAGAAAAACTGTTTTTT.

This clonotype was detected many times. The chain carries TRBV7-6 and TRBJ2-1; D perhaps matches TRBD1 (6 bases). The CDR3 is made up of 12 amino acids. V gave up 3 bases and J gave up 10 bases, with 10 bases separating them. Per the germline V gene, CDR1 is SGHVS and CDR2 is FNYEAQ. The CDR3 loop reads CASSFGQSEQFF. The CDR3 DNA reads TGTGCCAGCAGCTTTGGACAGAGCGAGCAGTTCTTC.

The V gene is TRBV20-1, the J gene TRBJ1-2; D gene unclear. The CDR3 is made up of 15 amino acids. Germline loops: CDR1 DFQATT, CDR2 SNEGSKA (reference sequence). V lost 0 bases and J 4 bases, leaving 15 bases between the germline ends. The CDR3 sequence: CSARDPGGGVYGYTF. The CDR3 nucleotides are TGCAGTGCTAGAGATCCCGGCGGCGGTGTCTATGGCTACACCTTC.